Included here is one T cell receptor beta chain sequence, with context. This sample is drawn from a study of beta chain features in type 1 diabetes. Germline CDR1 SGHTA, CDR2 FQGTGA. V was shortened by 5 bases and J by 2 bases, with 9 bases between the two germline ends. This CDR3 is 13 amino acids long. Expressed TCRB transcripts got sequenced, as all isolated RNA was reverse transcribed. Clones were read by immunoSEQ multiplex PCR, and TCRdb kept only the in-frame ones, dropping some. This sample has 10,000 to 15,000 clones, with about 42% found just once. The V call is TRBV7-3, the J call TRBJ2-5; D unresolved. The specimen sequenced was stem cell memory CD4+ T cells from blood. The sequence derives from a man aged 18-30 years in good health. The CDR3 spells CASSLGLQETQYF. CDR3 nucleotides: TGTGCCAGCAGCCTGGGCCTACAAGAGACCCAGTACTTC.